Shown below are 2 T cell receptor beta chains from a single sample sequenced in a study of cytomegalovirus exposure and HLA in healthy donors. TCRdb keeps only in-frame clones here, not all; method: immunoSEQ multiplex PCR. The sample lists approximately 150,000 clones, around 87% occurring once. What was sequenced was PBMCs. These receptors were collected from a man aged 18 to 29 in good health and CMV-seropositive.

The genes are TRBV7-8 and TRBJ2-5; 12 bases match TRBD2. There are 16 residues in the CDR3. Germline CDR1 and CDR2: SGHVS and FQNEAQ. Trimming cost V 6 bases and J 2 bases; bases outside gene matches: 7. Here the CDR3 DNA reads TGTGCCAGCAGGAGCCTAGCGGGAGGGCCGCAAGAGACCCAGTACTTC. It translates to CASRSLAGGPQETQYF.

CDR3 loop: CASSATANQPQHF. CDR3 DNA: TGTGCCAGTAGTGCGACAGCTAATCAGCCCCAGCATTTT. The chain recombines TRBV19 with TRBJ1-5, with a tentative D call TRBD1 (5 bases). The germline V and J ends were trimmed by 5 bases and 4 bases, with 9 bases remaining between them. This CDR3 spans 13 amino acids. Germline CDR1 is LNHDA and CDR2 is SQIVND (reference sequence).